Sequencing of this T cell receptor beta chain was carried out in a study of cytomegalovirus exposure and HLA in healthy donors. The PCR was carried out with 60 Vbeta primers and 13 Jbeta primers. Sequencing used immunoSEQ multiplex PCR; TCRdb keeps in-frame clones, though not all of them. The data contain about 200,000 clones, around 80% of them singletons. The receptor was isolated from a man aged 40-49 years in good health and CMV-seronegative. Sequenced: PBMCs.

CDR3 protein: CASSVDWPNYEQYF. In nucleotides, the CDR3 is TGTGCCAGCAGCGTAGATTGGCCGAACTACGAGCAGTACTTC. V gene TRBV9 combines with J gene TRBJ2-7; D remains ambiguous. Germline CDR1 is SGDLS and CDR2 is YYNGEE. V lost 0 bases and J 3 bases, leaving 10 bases between the germline ends. This CDR3 contains 14 residues.